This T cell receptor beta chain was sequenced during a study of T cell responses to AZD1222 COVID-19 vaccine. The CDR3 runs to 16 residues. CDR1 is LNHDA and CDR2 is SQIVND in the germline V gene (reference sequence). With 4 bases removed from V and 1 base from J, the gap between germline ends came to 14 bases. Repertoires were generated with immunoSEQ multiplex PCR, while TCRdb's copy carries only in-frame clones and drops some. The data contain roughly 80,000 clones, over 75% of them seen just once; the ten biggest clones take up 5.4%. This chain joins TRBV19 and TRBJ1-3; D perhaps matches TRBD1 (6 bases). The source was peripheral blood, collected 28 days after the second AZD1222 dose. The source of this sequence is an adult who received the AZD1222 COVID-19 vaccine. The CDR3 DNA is TGTGCCAGTAGTAAGTGGACAGCCCCATCTGGAAACACCATATATTTT. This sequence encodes CASSKWTAPSGNTIYF.